The clone carrying this TCR beta chain has a single count. The antigen is undetermined. The CDR3 sequence is 15 residues long. Germline CDR1 SGHDT, CDR2 YYEEEE. The V and J ends lost 4 bases and 4 bases respectively, with 17 bases between them. Repertoires were generated with immunoSEQ multiplex PCR, while TCRdb's copy carries only in-frame clones and drops some. The table has roughly 150,000 clones, 80% to 90% seen once. The entry originates in a study of T cell responses to AZD1222 COVID-19 vaccine. Study findings and constraints: Samples come after the peak T cell response, not at day 14.

The chain joins TRBV5-6 to TRBJ1-1; maybe TRBD1 (5 bases). The sequence derives from an adult in good health. Specimen: peripheral blood, collected on day 0 of AZD1222 vaccination. The DNA of the CDR3 is TGTGCCAGCAGCCCTCGGTATGGGGCCTTCACTGAAGCTTTCTTT. As protein: CASSPRYGAFTEAFF.